The T cell receptor beta chain under discussion was sequenced for a study of post-analysis software for immune sequencing data. Overall study results and limits: Compared with controls, patients showed significantly lower normalized Chao1 diversity. With F measure, samples from one preparation batch clustered together strongly. TRBV5-6, TRBV5-1 and TRBV20-1 belonged to a set of a handful of TRBV segments that were more frequent in patients than controls.

Germline CDR1 and CDR2: MNHNY and SVGAGI (reference sequence). This CDR3 has 15 residues. Trimming removed 3 bases from V and 0 bases from J, with 9 bases in between. This clonotype has a handful of counts. Antigen specificity is unknown. Unique molecular identifiers featured in each of the TCR beta cDNA libraries. MiXCR was run by TCRdb on the PCR reads, yielding one entry per CDR3 protein. Seen here are a few hundred thousand distinct CDR3 sequences, 35% to 45% observed once, and the top ten hold under 9%. The rearrangement joins TRBV6-6 to TRBJ1-5; D gene ambiguous. The specimen sequenced was blood. The sequence was collected from a girl aged 2-10 years with multiple sclerosis. In DNA, the CDR3 is TGTGCCAGCAGTTATGCTCTATATAGCAATCAGCCCCAGCATTTT. Its translation: CASSYALYSNQPQHF.